These 26 T cell receptor beta chains share one sample of origin, sequenced in a study of blood T cell repertoires in COVID-19. Assay: immunoSEQ multiplex PCR; the TCRdb copy retains only in-frame clones and omits some. Of about 140,000 clones in the sample, about 87% are singletons; the top ten hold approximately 10%. Sequences were obtained from peripheral blood. Receptors originate from a woman at least 80 years old with acute or convalescent COVID-19.

The V and J genes are TRBV7-6 and TRBJ2-7; the D gene is possibly TRBD1 (6 bases). The V gene's germline CDR1 is SGHVS and CDR2 FNYEAQ. Trimming took 0 bases from V and 5 from J, leaving 8 bases between them. This CDR3 has 13 amino acids. In DNA form, the CDR3 reads TGTGCCAGCAGCTTAGCCCAGGGGAACGAGCAGTACTTC. The encoded protein is CASSLAQGNEQYF. Based on the CDR3 plus reference TRBV7-6 and TRBJ2-7, the full variable domain is GAGVSQSPRYKVTKRGQDVALRCDPISGHVSLYWYRQALGQGPEFLTYFNYEAQQDKSGLPNDRFSAERPEGSISTLTIQRTEQRDSAMYRCASSLAQGNEQYFGPGTRLTVT.

J is TRBJ1-1 and V is TRBV18; possible D gene TRBD1, 5 bases. This CDR3 has 14 amino acids. Germline-derived CDR1 and CDR2 are KGHSH and LQKENI. The germline V and J ends were trimmed by 3 bases and 1 base, with 9 bases remaining between them. CDR3 region: CASSPRQPNTEAFF. The DNA of the CDR3 is TGTGCCAGCTCACCCCGACAGCCGAACACTGAAGCTTTCTTT.

The rearrangement links TRBV3-1 (or the pseudogene TRBV3-2) to TRBJ2-5; TRBD1 matches 7 bases. J gave up 1 base and V 4 bases, and 3 bases lay outside the gene matches. This CDR3 comprises 14 residues. Germline-derived CDR1 and CDR2 are LGHDT and YNNKEL (reference sequence). CDR3 protein: CASSRGQVQETQYF. The CDR3 DNA is TGTGCCAGCAGCCGAGGACAGGTCCAAGAGACCCAGTACTTC.

This clone was picked up one time. The chain recombines TRBV2 with TRBJ2-2; D is uncertain. There are 12 residues in the CDR3. Trimming pared 7 bases from V and 1 base from J, leaving 4 bases between. CDR1 and CDR2 (germline): SNHLY, FYNNEI. The CDR3 spells CASTGNTGELFF. DNA of the CDR3: TGTGCCAGCACGGGGAACACCGGGGAGCTGTTTTTT.

The table lists this clone with a count of one. The chain carries TRBV30 and TRBJ2-7; TRBD2 is a possible D gene (6 bases). The germline CDR1 and CDR2 sequences are GTSNPN and SVGIG (reference sequence). This CDR3 region has 13 residues. Trimming left V 2 bases short and J 5 bases short, with 13 bases between. This chain's CDR3 is CAWSPGRRDEQYF. CDR3 nucleotides: TGTGCCTGGAGTCCGGGGCGGAGGGACGAGCAGTACTTC.

This chain links TRBV5-1 with TRBJ2-7, with 8 bases that match TRBD1. This CDR3 spans 15 amino acids. From germline, CDR1 is SGHRS and CDR2 YFSETQ. The junction had 6 bases not matched to a gene; V was cut back by 4 bases and J by 0 bases. The CDR3 DNA is TGCGCCAGCAGCCCCAGGACAGGGAGCTCCTACGAGCAGTACTTC. This translates into CASSPRTGSSYEQYF.

V usage is TRBV11-2 and J usage is TRBJ1-3; D is unresolved. The CDR3 totals 14 residues. The germline V and J ends were trimmed by 3 bases and 3 bases, with 9 bases remaining between them. CDR1 SGHAT and CDR2 FQNNGV come from the germline V gene. The CDR3 DNA sequence: TGTGCCAGCAGCTTTGTGCTGAGTGGAAACACCATATATTTT. Translated, it gives CASSFVLSGNTIYF.

The chain uses TRBV4-1 and TRBJ1-3; D call uncertain. This CDR3 has 17 residues. Trimming pared 1 base from V and 4 bases from J, leaving 17 bases between. Germline CDR1 reads MGHRA; CDR2 reads YSYEKL. The DNA of the CDR3 is TGCGCCAGCAGCCAAGGAGCGCAGATGTACGGGGGAAACACCATATATTTT. This codes for CASSQGAQMYGGNTIYF.

The J gene is TRBJ1-2, the V gene TRBV10-3; the match to TRBD1 covers 8 bases. CDR1 and CDR2 (germline): ENHRY, SYGVKD. V gave up 3 bases and J gave up 3 bases; unmatched junction bases: 6. The CDR3 runs to 15 residues. DNA for the CDR3: TGTGCCATCAGTGAAGGACAGGGAAACGACTATGGCTACACCTTC. Residues: CAISEGQGNDYGYTF.

The chain is built from TRBV12-3 or TRBV12-4 and TRBJ1-2; TRBD1 matches at 7 bases. The V segment lost 6 bases and the J segment 6 bases; nucleotides outside the gene matches: 7. CDR3 length equals 13 residues. The CDR3 DNA is TGTGCCAGCAGGCAAGGGGGCTTCGATGGCTACACCTTC. It encodes CASRQGGFDGYTF.

The genes are TRBV2 and TRBJ1-2, with 7 bases lining up with TRBD1. The CDR3 totals 16 residues. J gave up 5 bases and V 5 bases, and 14 bases lay outside the gene matches. CDR1 and CDR2 from the germline V gene are SNHLY and FYNNEI. In DNA, the CDR3 is TGTGCCAGCAGTCCCACCCGGCTGCAGACAGGGTATGGCTACACCTTC. Its protein is CASSPTRLQTGYGYTF.

The chain combines TRBV29-1 with TRBJ1-5, with D possibly matching TRBD1 (6 bases). The CDR3 spans 14 residues. The V end lost 5 bases, the J end lost 2 bases, and 13 bases lay between the germline ends. The germline gives CDR1 SQVTM, CDR2 ANQGSEA. CDR3 bases: TGCAGCGTTAGCAGGGGTGTTGGCAATCAGCCCCAGCATTTT. It translates to CSVSRGVGNQPQHF.

The chain combines TRBV19 with TRBJ1-6, with D uncertain. V lost 6 bases and J 0 bases, leaving 12 bases between the germline ends. Germline V gene sequence: CDR1 LNHDA, CDR2 SQIVND (reference sequence). The CDR3 is made up of 16 amino acids. In DNA form, the CDR3 reads TGTGCCAGTAGGGGCGACACGAGCTCCTATAATTCACCCCTCCACTTT. This encodes CASRGDTSSYNSPLHF.

This clone was observed once. V and J are TRBV4-1 and TRBJ1-3; no clear D gene. Between the trimmed V and J ends, which lost 1 base and 5 bases, there was a span of 6 bases. Germline CDR1 MGHRA, CDR2 YSYEKL. The CDR3 covers 13 residues. As DNA, the CDR3 is TGCGCCAGCAGCCAAGCTCTCCGAAACACCATATATTTT. Protein: CASSQALRNTIYF.

The chain combines TRBV24-1 with TRBJ2-2, with TRBD1 matching over 8 bases. This CDR3 contains 15 residues. V lost 4 bases to trimming and J lost 5 bases; unmatched junction nucleotides: 5. Germline lookup yields CDR1 KGHDR and CDR2 SFDVKD. CDR3 nucleotide sequence: TGTGCCACCAGTGACCCCCGGACAGGGACCGGGGAGCTGTTTTTT. Protein: CATSDPRTGTGELFF.

This clone has only one observation. The CDR3, as DNA: TGCGCCAGCTCGGACAGCTTCTACGAGCAGTACTTC. Its protein product is CASSDSFYEQYF. The rearrangement uses TRBV5-1 and TRBJ2-7; tentative D call: TRBD1 (6 bases). Germline V gives CDR1 SGHRS, CDR2 YFSETQ. The CDR3 extends over 12 amino acids. Trimming left V 7 bases short and J 3 bases short, with 11 bases between. Supplemented by reference TRBV5-1 and TRBJ2-7, the full variable domain reads KAGVTQTPRYLIKTRGQQVTLSCSPISGHRSVSWYQQTPGQGLQFLFEYFSETQRNKGNFPGRFSGRQFSNSRSEMNVSTLELGDSALYLCASSDSFYEQYFGPGTRLTVT.

This sequence joins TRBV3-1 (or the pseudogene TRBV3-2) and TRBJ1-1; 11 positions agree with TRBD1. CDR1 LGHDT and CDR2 YNNKEL come from the germline V gene (reference sequence). J lost 10 bases, V lost 4 bases, and 11 bases had no gene match. The length of the CDR3 is 15 residues. CDR3 DNA: TGTGCCAGCAGCCCCACCGCAGGACAGGGGGCTGTAGCTTTCTTT. Its translation is CASSPTAGQGAVAFF.

The rearrangement links TRBV7-9 to TRBJ2-2, with a tentative D call TRBD1 (5 bases). CDR3 length: 14 residues. CDR1 and CDR2 from the germline V gene are SEHNR and FQNEAQ (reference sequence). V shed 5 bases and J shed 3 bases, with 10 bases lying between them. The CDR3 DNA is TGTGCCAGCAGCCCCCGCAGGGACACCGGGGAGCTGTTTTTT. This encodes CASSPRRDTGELFF.

The J gene is TRBJ2-5, the V gene TRBV3-1 (or the pseudogene TRBV3-2); D not certain. The V end was cut by 1 base, the J end by 2 bases, with 11 bases between. CDR1 is LGHDT, CDR2 YNNKEL, per germline (reference sequence). The CDR3 is 15 amino acids. CDR3 nucleotide sequence: TGTGCCAGCAGCCAAGGAGGCGGTACTCAAGAGACCCAGTACTTC. Translated, it gives CASSQGGGTQETQYF.

This chain connects TRBV10-3 to TRBJ2-7; D is undetermined. This CDR3 contains 15 residues. Per the germline V gene, CDR1 is ENHRY and CDR2 is SYGVKD. Trimming cost V 3 bases and J 0 bases, with 12 bases left between them. This CDR3 reads CAISDEDSSSYEQYF. The CDR3 DNA sequence: TGTGCCATCAGTGACGAGGATTCGAGCTCCTACGAGCAGTACTTC.

The chain joins TRBV3-1 (or the pseudogene TRBV3-2) to TRBJ2-1; 10 bases align to TRBD2. The CDR3 is 16 amino acids. Germline values: CDR1 LGHDT, CDR2 YNNKEL (reference sequence). The J segment lost 3 bases and the V segment lost 2 bases, leaving 4 bases of the junction unmatched. CDR3 residues: CASSQLAGDLYNEQFF. The CDR3 bases are TGTGCCAGCAGCCAACTAGCGGGGGACCTCTACAATGAGCAGTTCTTC.

V and J are TRBV6-5 and TRBJ2-7, with a possible D match to TRBD1 (5 bases). The germline CDR1 and CDR2 sequences are MNHEY and SVGAGI. V was clipped by 6 bases and J by 2 bases, with 14 bases between them. The CDR3 consists of 14 residues. Here the CDR3 reads CASRESGRAYEQYF. The CDR3 DNA sequence: TGTGCCAGCAGAGAGAGTGGCAGGGCCTACGAGCAGTACTTC.

The chain couples TRBV5-1 to TRBJ1-1, with TRBD1 identical over 10 bases. The V gene end was trimmed by 3 bases and the J gene end by 3 bases; junction bases not matched to a gene: 2. This CDR3 has 14 residues. In germline, CDR1 is SGHRS, CDR2 YFSETQ. The CDR3 protein is CASSWGTGDTEAFF. The CDR3 bases are TGCGCCAGCAGCTGGGGGACAGGGGACACTGAAGCTTTCTTT.

V is TRBV19 and J is TRBJ1-2; D not resolved. CDR1 is LNHDA and CDR2 is SQIVND in the germline V gene (reference sequence). The CDR3 totals 10 residues. V was shortened by 7 bases and J by 6 bases, with 6 bases between the two germline ends. CDR3 sequence reads: CASKLDGYTF. The CDR3 DNA follows: TGTGCCAGTAAGCTGGATGGCTACACCTTC. The variable domain in full, completed from reference TRBV19 and TRBJ1-2, reads DGGITQSPKYLFRKEGQNVTLSCEQNLNHDAMYWYRQDPGQGLRLIYYSQIVNDFQKGDIAEGYSVSREKKESFPLTVTSAQKNPTAFYLCASKLDGYTFGSGTRLTVV.

The J gene is TRBJ1-4, the V gene TRBV5-5; the match to TRBD1 covers 11 bases. The CDR3 contains 17 residues. The junction had 12 bases not matched to a gene; V was cut back by 4 bases and J by 7 bases. Germline lookup yields CDR1 SGHKS and CDR2 YYEKEE (reference sequence). CDR3 protein: CASSPGTGGGLGEKLFF. The CDR3 DNA reads TGTGCCAGCAGCCCCGGGACAGGGGGAGGTCTTGGTGAAAAACTGTTTTTT.

The chain couples TRBV24-1 to TRBJ2-1, with 10 bases identical to TRBD1. The V gene's germline CDR1 is KGHDR and CDR2 SFDVKD. V dropped 4 bases and J dropped 9; count of bases not matched to a gene: 8. The CDR3 covers 15 residues. DNA of the CDR3: TGTGCCACCAGTGACCCGGGACAGGGGATCACTGAGCAGTTCTTC. Translated, it gives CATSDPGQGITEQFF.